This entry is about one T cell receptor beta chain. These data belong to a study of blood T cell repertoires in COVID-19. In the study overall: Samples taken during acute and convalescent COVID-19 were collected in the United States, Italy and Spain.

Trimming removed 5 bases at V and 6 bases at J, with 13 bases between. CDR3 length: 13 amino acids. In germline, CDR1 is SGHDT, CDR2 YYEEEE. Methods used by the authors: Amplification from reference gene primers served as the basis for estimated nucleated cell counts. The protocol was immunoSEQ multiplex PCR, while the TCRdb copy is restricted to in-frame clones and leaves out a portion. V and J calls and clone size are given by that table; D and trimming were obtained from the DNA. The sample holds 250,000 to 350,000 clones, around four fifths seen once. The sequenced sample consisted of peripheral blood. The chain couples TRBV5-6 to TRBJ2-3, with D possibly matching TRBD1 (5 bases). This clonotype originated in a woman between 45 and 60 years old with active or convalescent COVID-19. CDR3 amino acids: CASSLKGVDTQYF. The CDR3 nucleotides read TGTGCCAGCAGTTTGAAAGGGGTCGATACGCAGTATTTT.